The entry below gives a single T cell receptor (beta chain) sequence along with its context. Antigen specificity is unknown. This record belongs to a study of T-cell memory formation after mild COVID-19. As for the study in general: Largely, the TCR clusters proved donor specific. Study-level points and caveats: Pre-infection memory carried some responding clones, suggesting that cross-reactive memory joined. Clones contracting day 15 to 85 were balanced CD4/CD8; later expanders leaned CD4+.

Constant-segment-primed 5'RACE gave TCR alpha and TCR beta cDNA libraries with sample barcodes and UMIs. TCRdb recomputed calls from the 5' RACE reads with MiXCR, one row per CDR3 protein. The repertoire holds about 350,000 distinct CDR3 sequences, with approximately 27% as singletons. Sequences were obtained from PBMCs or a T cell subset sorted from them (not recorded which). The source of this sequence is an adult woman who had mild COVID-19 (a few samples of this study predate the infection). Cell type and time point are not known.

For the CDR3, the DNA is TGTGCCAGCAGTCCCGGCTGGGCGCGCACAGATACGCAGTATTTT. Translation: CASSPGWARTDTQYF. The V call is TRBV6-5, the J call TRBJ2-3, with D hard to call. With 5 bases removed from V and 1 base from J, the gap between germline ends came to 13 bases. The CDR3 is 15 residues long. Germline V gives CDR1 MNHEY, CDR2 SVGAGI.